A single sample gave rise to the 23 T cell receptor beta chains below, sequenced in a study of blood T cell repertoires in COVID-19. Method: immunoSEQ multiplex PCR; TCRdb's copy keeps in-frame clones and lacks some. The repertoire has about 250,000 clones, roughly nine tenths of them found once; the top ten carry 2% to 2.5%. Sequenced sample: PBMCs or T cells enriched from blood (not recorded which). These receptors came from a woman between 18 and 29 years old who had recovered from COVID-19.

The DNA of the CDR3 is TGTGCCAGCAGTCCAGCATCAGGCTATGGCTACACCTTC. It specifies CASSPASGYGYTF. The rearrangement joins TRBV27 to TRBJ1-2; D remains unclear. V was clipped by 5 bases and J by 4 bases, with 11 bases between them. Germline CDR1 is MNHEY and CDR2 is SMNVEV (reference sequence). The CDR3 totals 13 residues.

This chain uses TRBV15 with TRBJ2-2; D possibly corresponds to TRBD2 (5 bases). The CDR3 is 15 amino acids. V was shortened by 6 bases and J by 2 bases, with 13 bases between the two germline ends. CDR1 is LNHNV and CDR2 is YYDKDF in the germline V gene (reference sequence). The CDR3 DNA follows: TGTGCCACCAGTAGGCGAGGGATTAACACCGGGGAGCTGTTTTTT. It specifies CATSRRGINTGELFF.

Only a few counts were recorded for this clone. The genes are TRBV7-9 and TRBJ1-2; TRBD1 matches at 9 bases. The V segment lost 6 bases and the J segment 5 bases; nucleotides outside the gene matches: 7. The CDR3 totals 14 residues. Germline CDR1 reads SEHNR; CDR2 reads FQNEAQ (reference sequence). The CDR3 loop is CASSHRGQEYGYTF. In DNA, the CDR3 is TGTGCCAGCAGTCACAGGGGGCAGGAGTATGGCTACACCTTC.

The chain has TRBV28 and TRBJ1-2, with D unclear. Germline loops: CDR1 MDHEN, CDR2 SYDVKM. The CDR3 totals 13 residues. The germline V and J ends were trimmed by 3 bases and 4 bases, with 9 bases remaining between them. The CDR3 loop reads CASSFRRAYGYTF. The CDR3 bases are TGTGCCAGCAGTTTTCGGAGGGCCTATGGCTACACCTTC.

The chain combines TRBV20-1 with TRBJ2-1; a possible D gene is TRBD2 (5 bases). V was cut by 3 bases and J by 2 bases, with 11 bases left in between. CDR3 size: 14 residues. The germline gives CDR1 DFQATT, CDR2 SNEGSKA (reference sequence). The CDR3: CSASELRAYNEQFF. For the CDR3, the DNA is TGCAGTGCTAGTGAATTGCGGGCCTACAATGAGCAGTTCTTC.

This clone turned up a few times. The CDR3 region has the DNA TGTGCCAGCAGTGAATCTGGGGACGGGAGTCAGCCCCAGCATTTT. This gives the protein CASSESGDGSQPQHF. The rearrangement joins TRBV6-4 to TRBJ1-5; tentative D call: TRBD1 (5 bases). CDR3 length equals 15 residues. Germline-derived CDR1 and CDR2 are MRHNA and SNTAGT. V was clipped by 3 bases and J by 6 bases, with 15 bases between them.

The chain carries TRBV6-2 or TRBV6-3 and TRBJ2-7, with TRBD2 matching 11 bases. Looked up from germline, CDR1 is MNHEY and CDR2 is SVGEGT. This CDR3 has 17 residues. Losses at the gene ends were 4 bases for V and 0 bases for J; bases not matched to a gene: 8. The CDR3 DNA reads as TGTGCCAGCAGTTCCCTAGCGGGGGGCCGGTACTCCTACGAGCAGTACTTC. Its translation is CASSSLAGGRYSYEQYF.

V gene TRBV10-2 combines with J gene TRBJ1-1; TRBD1 is a possible D gene (5 bases). From germline, CDR1 is WSHSY and CDR2 SAAADI. V lost 4 bases, J lost 4 bases, and 10 bases lay in between. CDR3 length equals 13 residues. DNA for the CDR3: TGCGCCAGCAGTGCAGGGATTGGCACTGAAGCTTTCTTT. It translates to CASSAGIGTEAFF.

The V and J genes are TRBV5-1 and TRBJ1-5; 10 bases match TRBD1. Looked up from germline, CDR1 is SGHRS and CDR2 is YFSETQ. V was clipped by 4 bases and J by 2 bases; unmatched bases: 3. The CDR3 is 15 residues long. In DNA form, the CDR3 reads TGCGCCAGCAGCCCCGGGACAGGGGGCAATCAGCCCCAGCATTTT. Translation gives CASSPGTGGNQPQHF.

The chain couples TRBV28 to TRBJ1-5, with D perhaps matching TRBD1 (5 bases). Per the germline V gene, CDR1 is MDHEN and CDR2 is SYDVKM. Trimming cost V 5 bases and J 2 bases, with 13 bases left between them. The CDR3 extends over 15 amino acids. The CDR3 nucleotides are TGTGCCAGCAGTACCGGGGGGGACGGCAATCAGCCCCAGCATTTT. It codes for CASSTGGDGNQPQHF.

A few counts support this clone. The chain has TRBV3-1 (or the pseudogene TRBV3-2) and TRBJ1-6, with no clear D. The CDR3 runs to 15 residues. The V gene's germline CDR1 is LGHDT and CDR2 YNNKEL (reference sequence). Deletions cut 3 bases from V and 9 bases from J, with 15 bases between. The CDR3 protein is CASSHDSLVGSPLHF. The CDR3 bases are TGTGCCAGCAGCCATGACTCCCTAGTCGGTTCACCCCTCCACTTT.

The CDR3 here is CASSLQGPGGGYGYTF. In DNA, the CDR3 is TGTGCCAGCAGCCTCCAGGGCCCAGGGGGCGGTTATGGCTACACCTTC. The V and J genes are TRBV14 and TRBJ1-2; 8 nucleotides line up with TRBD1. Germline V CDR1 and CDR2: SGHDN, FVKESK. There are 16 residues in the CDR3. V lost 4 bases to trimming and J lost 5 bases; unmatched junction nucleotides: 12. The whole variable domain, remainder taken from reference TRBV14 and TRBJ1-2, is EAGVTQFPSHSVIEKGQTVTLRCDPISGHDNLYWYRRVMGKEIKFLLHFVKESKQDESGMPNNRFLAERTGGTYSTLKVQPAELEDSGVYFCASSLQGPGGGYGYTFGSGTRLTVV.

The genes are TRBV4-1 and TRBJ2-3; D gene uncertain. The CDR3 contains 15 residues. Germline lookup yields CDR1 MGHRA and CDR2 YSYEKL. The germline V and J ends were trimmed by 1 base and 0 bases, with 8 bases remaining between them. CDR3 amino acids: CASSQVARSTDTQYF. CDR3 bases: TGCGCCAGCAGCCAAGTTGCTCGGAGCACAGATACGCAGTATTTT.

This chain connects TRBV2 to TRBJ2-7, with a weak D call TRBD2 (5 bases). Germline values: CDR1 SNHLY, CDR2 FYNNEI. The CDR3 runs to 13 residues. V shed 5 bases and J shed 2 bases, with 10 bases lying between them. CDR3 residues: CASSFAGTYEQYF. The CDR3 DNA reads as TGTGCCAGCAGTTTCGCGGGCACCTACGAGCAGTACTTC. The full variable domain, rest sourced from reference TRBV2 and TRBJ2-7, is EPEVTQTPSHQVTQMGQEVILRCVPISNHLYFYWYRQILGQKVEFLVSFYNNEISEKSEIFDDQFSVERPDGSNFTLKIRSTKLEDSAMYFCASSFAGTYEQYFGPGTRLTVT.

The V call is TRBV4-1, the J call TRBJ1-6; 8 nucleotides match TRBD1. The ends lost 2 bases at V and 14 bases at J; junction bases unmatched: 11. CDR1 MGHRA and CDR2 YSYEKL come from the germline V gene. This CDR3 comprises 15 residues. The CDR3 coding sequence is TGCGCCAGCAGCCAAAGGACAGGGATGTCCGGGTCCCTCCACTTT. Translated, it gives CASSQRTGMSGSLHF.

V and J are TRBV12-3 or TRBV12-4 and TRBJ1-2; the D is unclear. V lost 0 bases, J lost 5 bases, and 7 bases lay in between. This CDR3 is built from 13 residues. Here the CDR3 reads CASSLATLYGYTF. DNA of the CDR3: TGTGCCAGCAGTTTAGCTACTCTATATGGCTACACCTTC.

CDR3 sequence: CASRRGPDQETQYF. As DNA, the CDR3 is TGTGCCAGCCGTCGGGGGCCGGATCAAGAGACCCAGTACTTC. The chain couples TRBV6-6 to TRBJ2-5; D is perhaps TRBD1 or TRBD2 (6 bases each). Germline loops: CDR1 MNHNY, CDR2 SVGAGI (reference sequence). The ends were cut back, 8 bases at V and 2 bases at J, with 15 bases in the middle. The CDR3 is 14 residues long.

The chain joins TRBV5-1 to TRBJ2-1; TRBD2 aligns across 10 bases. The V segment lost 4 bases and the J segment 4 bases; nucleotides outside the gene matches: 8. The germline V gene has CDR1 SGHRS and CDR2 YFSETQ. The CDR3 has 16 amino acids. The chain's CDR3 is CASSKSGTSAYNEQFF. The CDR3 DNA is TGCGCCAGCAGCAAGTCCGGGACTAGCGCTTACAATGAGCAGTTCTTC.

CDR3 in DNA: TGTGCCAGCAGCTTAGCGTTGGGACAGCGCACTGAAGCTTTCTTT. This codes for CASSLALGQRTEAFF. The chain combines TRBV11-1 with TRBJ1-1, with 7 bases identical to TRBD1. This CDR3 is built from 15 residues. Germline loops: CDR1 SGHAT, CDR2 FQDESV (reference sequence). Unmatched junction bases numbered 5, after V lost 0 bases and J lost 4 bases.

V and J are TRBV6-1 and TRBJ2-1, with TRBD2 identical over 11 bases. Looked up from germline, CDR1 is MNHNS and CDR2 is SASEGT. This CDR3 is 16 amino acids long. The V and J ends lost 4 bases and 2 bases, in that order; junction bases with no gene match: 4. CDR3: CASSAPSGGTYNEQFF. As DNA, the CDR3 is TGTGCCAGCAGTGCGCCTAGCGGGGGGACCTACAATGAGCAGTTCTTC.

V usage is TRBV5-6 and J usage is TRBJ1-2, with TRBD1 matching 7 bases. CDR1 is SGHDT, CDR2 YYEEEE, per germline. V gave up 4 bases and J gave up 4 bases; unmatched junction bases: 10. The CDR3 runs to 15 residues. The CDR3 sequence is CASSPFDRDSYGYTF. CDR3 nucleotides: TGTGCCAGCAGCCCCTTCGACAGGGATAGCTATGGCTACACCTTC.

The chain combines TRBV9 with TRBJ2-3; 9 nucleotides agree with TRBD2. The germline V gene encodes CDR1 SGDLS and CDR2 YYNGEE. V lost 0 bases and J lost 1; bases outside the gene matches: 9. The CDR3 spans 18 residues. The CDR3 nucleotides read TGTGCCAGCAGCGTAGATGTTAGCGGGGGCCTCCGCACAGATACGCAGTATTTT. Translation: CASSVDVSGGLRTDTQYF. The full variable domain, its missing parts supplied by reference TRBV9 and TRBJ2-3, is DSGVTQTPKHLITATGQRVTLRCSPRSGDLSVYWYQQSLDQGLQFLIQYYNGEERAKGNILERFSAQQFPDLHSELNLSSLELGDSALYFCASSVDVSGGLRTDTQYFGPGTRLTVL.

V gene TRBV5-1 combines with J gene TRBJ1-2; the D is unclear. There are 13 residues in the CDR3. Germline V CDR1 and CDR2: SGHRS, YFSETQ. The germline V and J ends were trimmed by 4 bases and 4 bases, with 11 bases remaining between them. Here the CDR3 reads CASSQTESYGYTF. In DNA form, the CDR3 reads TGCGCCAGCAGCCAGACGGAGAGCTATGGCTACACCTTC. Drawing the rest from reference TRBV5-1 and TRBJ1-2, the complete variable domain is KAGVTQTPRYLIKTRGQQVTLSCSPISGHRSVSWYQQTPGQGLQFLFEYFSETQRNKGNFPGRFSGRQFSNSRSEMNVSTLELGDSALYLCASSQTESYGYTFGSGTRLTVV.